This T cell receptor beta chain was profiled in a study of a mutant IDH1 vaccine in newly diagnosed glioma. General study results and limits: Any relationship between pseudoprogression and changes in top peripheral T cell clonotypes seemed absent.

With regard to this clone: Its antigen remains unknown.

This table comes from immunoSEQ multiplex PCR, and its TCRdb copy is limited to in-frame clones, with some not included. The data show more than 55,000 clones, about 81% seen once. The sample's time point: week 23, last vaccination. The vaccine gave 300 ug of a 20-mer mutant IDH1 peptide subcutaneously per dose. The CDR3 sequence is 13 residues long. The V end was cut by 0 bases, the J end by 6 bases, with 9 bases between. In germline, CDR1 is SGHNT, CDR2 YYREEE (reference sequence). The clonotype was recovered from a middle-aged woman with glioma. Some clones in this sample may be carry-over from other donors' samples. Sequenced material: PBMCs, taken from a glioma patient whose treatment included an IDH1 peptide vaccine. This chain joins TRBV5-4 and TRBJ1-1; a weak D match, TRBD1 (6 bases). The DNA of the CDR3 is TGTGCCAGCAGCTTGGTTAGGGGGTCTGAAGCTTTCTTT. Protein product: CASSLVRGSEAFF.